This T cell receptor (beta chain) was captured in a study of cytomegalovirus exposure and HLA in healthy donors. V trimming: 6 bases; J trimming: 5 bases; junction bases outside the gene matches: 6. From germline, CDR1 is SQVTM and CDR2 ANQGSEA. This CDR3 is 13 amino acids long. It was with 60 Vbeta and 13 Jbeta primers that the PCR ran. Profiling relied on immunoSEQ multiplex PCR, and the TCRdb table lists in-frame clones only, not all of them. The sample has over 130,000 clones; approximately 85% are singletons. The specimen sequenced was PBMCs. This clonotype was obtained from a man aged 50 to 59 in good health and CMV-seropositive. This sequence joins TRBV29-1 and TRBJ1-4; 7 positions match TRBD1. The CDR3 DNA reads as TGCAGCGTCACCGGGACAGAGAATGAAAAACTGTTTTTT. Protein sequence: CSVTGTENEKLFF.